This T cell receptor beta chain originates from a study of blood T cell repertoires in COVID-19. The overall study: Sources were T cells, B-cell-depleted T cells, or PBMCs; the material itself was cDNA or gDNA.

Trimming removed 1 base from V and 6 bases from J; junction bases left unmatched: 5. Germline-derived CDR1 and CDR2 are SEHNR and FQNEAQ (reference sequence). This CDR3 is built from 15 residues. Cohorts were assigned according to the clinical history that participants reported. Original methodology: Cell counts per sample came from amplifying reference gene primers. Measured with immunoSEQ multiplex PCR; TCRdb has only the in-frame clones, and not every one. V and J calls and clone size follow that table, whereas D and trimming were derived from the DNA. The sample includes over 150,000 clones, around 80% seen only once; the top ten take around 20%.

The sequenced material came from PBMCs or T cells enriched from blood (not recorded which). This clonotype was obtained from a woman in her 70s in a cohort exposed to, infected with or recovered from COVID-19 (not recorded which). V is TRBV7-9 and J is TRBJ1-2; 10 nucleotides match TRBD1. CDR3 region: CASSLEDRGLDGYTF. The CDR3 coding sequence is TGTGCCAGCAGCTTAGAAGACAGGGGGCTCGATGGCTACACCTTC.